This T cell receptor beta chain appears in the sequencing data of a study of response to subunit inactivated influenza vaccine (dated by TCRdb to 2017 to 2018). Some background on the complete study: To follow how T cells responded to a trivalent subunit inactivated influenza vaccine, the researchers relied on deep quantitative profiling of the T cell receptor repertoire.

To prepare the library, RT-PCR was applied. TCRdb lists the instrument as Illumina HiSeq 2500. Clones were called with MiXCR by TCRdb after fastp trimmed the public reads at Q25, and only in-frame beta chains were retained. CDR3 protein sequences are deduplicated, and each keeps its most common genes and DNA. The sample table shows 500,000 to 600,000 distinct CDR3 sequences, and over 9.5% are seen once. In total, the top ten clones hold roughly a tenth of the sample. Summary of the overall study and its limitations: It was suggested by the authors that each seasonal influenza vaccination may recruit only a limited number of new T cells.

Comments on this clonotype: The antigen it binds to is not known. No quality values exist for individual bases; no much larger clone is one base distant.

Sequencing was performed on PBMCs from blood, taken on the day of vaccination. The receptor was derived from a man in his forties or fifties who received an inactivated influenza vaccine. Donor details come from another sample of the same person, matched by shared clones.

The CDR3 reads as follows: CASSYGVRNTEAFF. The bases read TGTGCCAGCAGTTATGGGGTTCGGAACACTGAAGCTTTCTTT. Here the chain combines TRBV6-5 and TRBJ1-1, with the D gene call left open. The CDR3 holds 14 amino acids from the cysteine to the phenylalanine. Just the 42-base CDR3 DNA is kept, in frame starting at base 1. Trimming at the junction amounts to 3 bases on V and 1 base on J, and the germline ends lie 9 bases apart. CDR1 and CDR2 are read off the germline V gene as MNHEY and SVGAGI.